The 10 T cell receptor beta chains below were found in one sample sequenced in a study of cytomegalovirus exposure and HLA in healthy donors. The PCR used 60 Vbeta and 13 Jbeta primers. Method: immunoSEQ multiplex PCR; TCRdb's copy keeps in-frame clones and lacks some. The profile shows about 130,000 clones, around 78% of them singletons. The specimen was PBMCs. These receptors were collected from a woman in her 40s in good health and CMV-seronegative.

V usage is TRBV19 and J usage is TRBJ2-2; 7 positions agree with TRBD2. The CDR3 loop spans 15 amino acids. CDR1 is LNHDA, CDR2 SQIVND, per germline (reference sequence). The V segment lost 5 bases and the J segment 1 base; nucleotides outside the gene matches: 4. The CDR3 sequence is CASSVSGLNTGELFF. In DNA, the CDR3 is TGTGCCAGTAGTGTTAGCGGGCTGAACACCGGGGAGCTGTTTTTT.

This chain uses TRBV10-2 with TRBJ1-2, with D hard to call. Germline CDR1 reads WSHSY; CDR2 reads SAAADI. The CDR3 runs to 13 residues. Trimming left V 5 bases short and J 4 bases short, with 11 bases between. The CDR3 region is CASSLLGSYGYTF. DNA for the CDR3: TGCGCCAGCAGTCTATTGGGGAGCTATGGCTACACCTTC.

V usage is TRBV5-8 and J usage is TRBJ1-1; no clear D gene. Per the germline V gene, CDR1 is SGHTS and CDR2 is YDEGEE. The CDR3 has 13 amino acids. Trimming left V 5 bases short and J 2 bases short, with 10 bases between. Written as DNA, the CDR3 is TGTGCCAGCAGAAAAAGAGGCAACACTGAAGCTTTCTTT. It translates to CASRKRGNTEAFF. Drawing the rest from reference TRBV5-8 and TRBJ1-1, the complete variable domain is EAGVTQSPTHLIKTRGQQATLRCSPISGHTSVYWYQQALGLGLQFLLWYDEGEERNRGNFPPRFSGRQFPNYSSELNVNALELEDSALYLCASRKRGNTEAFFGQGTRLTVV.

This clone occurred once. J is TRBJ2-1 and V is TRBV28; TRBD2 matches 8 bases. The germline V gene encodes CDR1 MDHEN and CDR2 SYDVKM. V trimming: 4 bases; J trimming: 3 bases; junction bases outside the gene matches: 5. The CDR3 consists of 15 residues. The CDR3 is CASSSSGQIYNEQFF. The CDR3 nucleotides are TGTGCCAGCAGTTCTAGCGGGCAGATCTACAATGAGCAGTTCTTC.

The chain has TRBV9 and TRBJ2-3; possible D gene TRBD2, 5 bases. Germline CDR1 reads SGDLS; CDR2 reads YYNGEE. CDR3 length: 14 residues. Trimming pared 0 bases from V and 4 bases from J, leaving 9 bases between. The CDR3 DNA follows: TGTGCCAGCAGCGTAGTGGACTCTTCAGATACGCAGTATTTT. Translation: CASSVVDSSDTQYF.

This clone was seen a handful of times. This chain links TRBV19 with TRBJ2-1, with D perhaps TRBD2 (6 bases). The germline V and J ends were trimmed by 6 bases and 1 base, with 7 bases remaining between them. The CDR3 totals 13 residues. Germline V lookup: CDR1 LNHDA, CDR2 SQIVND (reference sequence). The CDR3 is CASRAGSYNEQFF. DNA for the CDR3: TGTGCCAGTAGAGCGGGTTCCTACAATGAGCAGTTCTTC.

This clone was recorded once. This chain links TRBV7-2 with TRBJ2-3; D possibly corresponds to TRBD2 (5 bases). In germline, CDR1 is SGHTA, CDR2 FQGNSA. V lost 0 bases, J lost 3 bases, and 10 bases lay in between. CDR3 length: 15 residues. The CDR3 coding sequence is TGTGCCAGCAGCTTAGCAGGGCCGGGGACAGATACGCAGTATTTT. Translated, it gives CASSLAGPGTDTQYF.

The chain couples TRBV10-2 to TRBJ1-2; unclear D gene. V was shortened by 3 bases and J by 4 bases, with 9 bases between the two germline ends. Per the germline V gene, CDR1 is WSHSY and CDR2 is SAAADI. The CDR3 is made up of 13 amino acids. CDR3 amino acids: CASSDGISYGYTF. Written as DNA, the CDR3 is TGCGCCAGCAGTGACGGGATTAGCTATGGCTACACCTTC.

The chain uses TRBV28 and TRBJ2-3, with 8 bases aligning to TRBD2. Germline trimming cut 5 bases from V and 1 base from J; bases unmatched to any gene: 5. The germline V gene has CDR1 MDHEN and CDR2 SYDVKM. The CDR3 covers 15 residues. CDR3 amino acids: CASSPLTSGTDTQYF. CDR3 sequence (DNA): TGTGCCAGCAGTCCCCTGACTAGCGGCACAGATACGCAGTATTTT.

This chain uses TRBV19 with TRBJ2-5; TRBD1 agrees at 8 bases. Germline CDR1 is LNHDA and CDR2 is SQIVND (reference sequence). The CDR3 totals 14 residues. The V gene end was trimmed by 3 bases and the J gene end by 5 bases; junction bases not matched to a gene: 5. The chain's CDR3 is CASSMQGAEETQYF. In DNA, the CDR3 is TGTGCCAGTAGTATGCAGGGGGCCGAGGAGACCCAGTACTTC.